Only a few counts were recorded for the clone carrying this TCR beta chain. As yet, its antigen is unknown. This specimen comes from a study of T cell repertoires in cytomegalovirus infection. The CDR3 runs 13 residues. Per the germline V gene, CDR1 is LNHDA and CDR2 is SQIVND (reference sequence). Trimming pared 2 bases from V and 6 bases from J, leaving 8 bases between. General study points: CMV-specific HLA-C-restricted TCR beta clonotypes dominated the ex vivo response.

From the reads, TCRdb called clonotypes with MiXCR, one entry per CDR3 protein. The sample lists around 900,000 distinct CDR3 sequences; roughly 30% were seen once. Sequenced here: cultured CD8+ T cells from PBMCs, sampled from culture after CMV antigen stimulation. The sequence came from a human donor in good health (CMV status not recorded). Some clones in this sample may be carry-over from other donors' samples. The chain is built from TRBV19 and TRBJ2-1; no reliable D call. The CDR3 nucleotides read TGTGCCAGTAGTATATTCCCCCCCAATGAGCAGTTCTTC. Protein: CASSIFPPNEQFF. Together with reference TRBV19 and TRBJ2-1, the CDR3 gives the full variable domain: DGGITQSPKYLFRKEGQNVTLSCEQNLNHDAMYWYRQDPGQGLRLIYYSQIVNDFQKGDIAEGYSVSREKKESFPLTVTSAQKNPTAFYLCASSIFPPNEQFFGPGTRLTVL.